This T cell receptor (beta chain) was sequenced in a study of response to subunit inactivated influenza vaccine. Study-wide points: The authors suggested that few new T cells are recruited per seasonal influenza vaccination.

TCRdb ran MiXCR on the RT-PCR reads and lists one entry per CDR3 protein. The repertoire holds approximately 730,000 distinct CDR3 sequences, approximately 15% seen once, with 6% to 8% in the top ten. The V end was cut by 0 bases, the J end by 4 bases, with 10 bases between. Germline CDR1 SGDLS, CDR2 YYNGEE. The CDR3 extends over 14 amino acids. This clonotype turned up a few times. Its antigen is unknown. The clonotype was recovered from a man aged 45-65 years who received an inactivated influenza vaccine. V usage is TRBV9 and J usage is TRBJ2-5; a possible D gene is TRBD1 (5 bases). The input for sequencing was PBMCs from blood, taken less than 15 days before vaccination. Here the CDR3 DNA reads TGTGCCAGCAGCGTAGAAAGGGGCCCAGAGACCCAGTACTTC. Translating it yields CASSVERGPETQYF.